This record looks at one TCR beta chain sequence and its context. This entry is derived from a study of T cells in Graves' hyperthyroidism and ophthalmopathy. RNA transcripts yielded amplified TCR beta CDR3 regions. With the HTBI primer set, the TCR CDR3 went through a first round of RT-PCR. In TCRdb, the multiplex PCR reads were re-called with MiXCR into one record per CDR3 protein. This sample yields 410,000 or so distinct CDR3 sequences, of which roughly 15% are seen a single time; roughly 13% belongs to the top ten. Per the germline V gene, CDR1 is SGHRS and CDR2 is YFSETQ. CDR3 size: 17 residues. Deletions cut 0 bases from V and 0 bases from J, with 13 bases between.

The V and J genes are TRBV5-1 and TRBJ1-5; TRBD1 is a possible D gene (6 bases). The origin of this receptor is a man younger than 35 with Graves' ophthalmopathy. What was sequenced was blood. CDR3 amino acids: CASSLAPGHNSNQPQHF. CDR3 coding DNA: TGCGCCAGCAGCTTGGCTCCGGGACACAATAGCAATCAGCCCCAGCATTTT. The full variable domain, its missing parts supplied by reference TRBV5-1 and TRBJ1-5, is KAGVTQTPRYLIKTRGQQVTLSCSPISGHRSVSWYQQTPGQGLQFLFEYFSETQRNKGNFPGRFSGRQFSNSRSEMNVSTLELGDSALYLCASSLAPGHNSNQPQHFGDGTRLSIL.